Presented here are 13 T cell receptor beta chains from one specimen sequenced in a study of molecular identifiers for immune sequencing clone quantification. MiXCR, applied by TCRdb to the PCR reads, yields one record per CDR3 protein. Of 400,000 to 600,000 distinct CDR3 sequences listed, about a fifth are singletons. Sequencing was performed on naive CD8+ T cells from blood, with Jurkat cell RNA spiked in. The sample's subset: FACS-sorted CD8+CD4-CCR7+CD45RA+ naive T cells. The receptors shown here come from a human donor in good health. Some libraries in this study had Jurkat cell RNA spiked in.

As to this clonotype: A read error may produce the germline difference seen at one junction end. The V and J genes are TRBV4-2 and TRBJ2-7; TRBD2 agrees at 9 bases. CDR3 length equals 16 residues. The germline V gene encodes CDR1 LGHNA and CDR2 YNFKEQ. The DNA of the CDR3 is TGTGACAGCAGCCAAGCGACTAGCGGAAGCACCTACGAGCAGTACTTC. Protein sequence: CDSSQATSGSTYEQYF.

This clonotype was recorded a few times. This chain uses TRBV11-2 with TRBJ2-2, with D tentatively TRBD1 (5 bases). There are 15 residues in the CDR3. Looked up from germline, CDR1 is SGHAT and CDR2 is FQNNGV. Between the trimmed V and J ends, which lost 2 bases and 2 bases, there was a span of 9 bases. CDR3 region: CASSLSGFNTGELFF. Here the CDR3 DNA reads TGTGCCAGCAGCTTATCAGGGTTTAACACCGGGGAGCTGTTTTTT.

In the case of this clonotype: This may stem from a read error, because a much larger clone lies one nucleotide away. Here the CDR3 omits its conserved ending phenylalanine or tryptophan, so a read error is the likely source. The genes are TRBV4-2 and TRBJ1-1; no definite D call. CDR3 length equals 17 residues. Trimming took 0 bases from V and 0 from J, leaving 14 bases between them. The germline gives CDR1 LGHNA, CDR2 YNFKEQ. CDR3 bases: TGTGCCAGCAGCCAAGATTGGCAGAGTCACATGAACACTGAAGCTTTCTCT. Its protein product is CASSQDWQSHMNTEAFS.

In this sample, this clonotype turned up many times. This chain uses TRBV29-1 with TRBJ2-3, with TRBD2 matching over 7 bases. Germline V lookup: CDR1 SQVTM, CDR2 ANQGSEA. The CDR3 is made up of 13 amino acids. J gave up 3 bases and V 7 bases, and 7 bases lay outside the gene matches. The CDR3 here is CSACGGNTDTQYF. Here the CDR3 DNA reads TGCAGCGCCTGCGGGGGAAATACAGATACGCAGTATTTT.

This clonotype was detected ten times or more. This chain joins TRBV5-1 and TRBJ2-7, with a tentative D call TRBD1 (7 bases). This CDR3 is built from 15 residues. V shed 0 bases and J shed 6 bases, with 16 bases lying between them. The germline CDR1 and CDR2 sequences are SGHRS and YFSETQ. The CDR3 DNA follows: TGCGCCAGCAGCTTGGTCTCGACAGGGAGGTCCGAGCAGTACTTC. Residues: CASSLVSTGRSEQYF.

A remark on this clonotype: A much bigger clone sits one base away, suggesting this may be a read error. The gene calls are TRBV7-9 and TRBJ2-7; a weak D match, TRBD1 (6 bases). In germline, CDR1 is SEHNR, CDR2 FQNEAQ (reference sequence). The CDR3 is 16 amino acids. V lost 1 base to trimming and J lost 4 bases, with 17 bases between them. The CDR3 here is CASSLVSGVIIYEQYF. The CDR3 nucleotides are TGTGCCAGCAGCTTAGTGTCAGGGGTAATAATTTACGAGCAGTACTTC.

This clonotype was counted a few times. The CDR3 here is CASRNKGGDTQYF. The CDR3 nucleotides are TGTGCCAGCAGAAACAAGGGGGGAGATACGCAGTATTTT. The chain joins TRBV7-9 to TRBJ2-3; tentatively, D is TRBD1 or TRBD2 (6 bases each). Germline V gene sequence: CDR1 SEHNR, CDR2 FQNEAQ (reference sequence). V gave up 6 bases and J gave up 5 bases, with 12 bases separating them. CDR3 length: 13 residues.

This clonotype was picked up many times. The J gene is TRBJ2-7, the V gene TRBV4-2; D gene ambiguous. The CDR3 is 14 amino acids. From germline, CDR1 is LGHNA and CDR2 YNFKEQ. V lost 3 bases, J lost 3 bases, and 12 bases lay in between. The CDR3 here is CASSQDGPGYEQYF. The CDR3 DNA reads as TGTGCCAGCAGCCAGGATGGACCAGGCTACGAGCAGTACTTC.

J is TRBJ1-5 and V is TRBV7-9, with D possibly being TRBD1 (5 bases). Germline V gene lookup returns CDR1 SEHNR and CDR2 FQNEAQ (reference sequence). CDR3 length equals 14 residues. Deletions cut 8 bases from V and 4 bases from J, with 15 bases between. CDR3 bases: TGTGCCAGCGGTTTTGGGGGGGGGAATCAGCCCCAGCATTTT. It codes for CASGFGGGNQPQHF. The whole variable domain, remainder taken from reference TRBV7-9 and TRBJ1-5, is DTGVSQNPRHKITKRGQNVTFRCDPISEHNRLYWYRQTLGQGPEFLTYFQNEAQLEKSRLLSDRFSAERPKGSFSTLEIQRTEQGDSAMYLCASGFGGGNQPQHFGDGTRLSIL.

This clonotype came up many times. The rearrangement uses TRBV2 and TRBJ2-7; 8 bases match TRBD1. The V and J ends lost 3 bases and 3 bases, in that order; junction bases with no gene match: 4. Germline values: CDR1 SNHLY, CDR2 FYNNEI. The CDR3 is made up of 14 amino acids. The DNA for the CDR3 is TGTGCCAGCAGTGATCGGGACAGGAGCTACGAGCAGTACTTC. As protein: CASSDRDRSYEQYF.

This clonotype was detected ten times or more. The chain couples TRBV20-1 to TRBJ2-1, with D tentatively TRBD2 (6 bases). CDR1 is DFQATT and CDR2 is SNEGSKA in the germline V gene (reference sequence). The CDR3 has 14 amino acids. V shed 3 bases and J shed 2 bases, with 11 bases lying between them. The CDR3 protein is CSARGSGTYNEQFF. CDR3 DNA: TGCAGTGCTAGGGGTAGCGGAACCTACAATGAGCAGTTCTTC.

Only one count was recorded for this clonotype. The chain employs TRBV19 and TRBJ2-7, with unresolved D. CDR1 is LNHDA, CDR2 SQIVND, per germline (reference sequence). This CDR3 has 14 amino acids. Trimming removed 7 bases from V and 0 bases from J, with 13 bases in between. The CDR3 DNA reads TGTGCCAGTAATATCCGGCAGACCTCCTACGAGCAGTACTTC. Translated, it gives CASNIRQTSYEQYF.

This clonotype was found many times. The chain has TRBV27 and TRBJ1-1; maybe TRBD1 (6 bases). The germline V gene encodes CDR1 MNHEY and CDR2 SMNVEV (reference sequence). Trimming removed 7 bases from V and 3 bases from J, with 24 bases in between. This CDR3 region has 17 residues. Here the CDR3 reads CASIRLDRTGIDTEAFF. The CDR3, as DNA: TGTGCCAGCATACGATTAGATAGAACAGGGATTGACACTGAAGCTTTCTTT.